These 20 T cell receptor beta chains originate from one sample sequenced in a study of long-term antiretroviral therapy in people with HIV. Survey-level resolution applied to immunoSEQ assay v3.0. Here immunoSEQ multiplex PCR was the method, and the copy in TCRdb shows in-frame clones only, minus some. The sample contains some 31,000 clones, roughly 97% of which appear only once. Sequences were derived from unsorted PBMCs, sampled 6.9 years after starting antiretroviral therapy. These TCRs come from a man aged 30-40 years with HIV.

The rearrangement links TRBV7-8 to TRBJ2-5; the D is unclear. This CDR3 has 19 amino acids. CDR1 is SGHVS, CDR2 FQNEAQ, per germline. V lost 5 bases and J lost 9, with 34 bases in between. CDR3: CASSPTTVRQPSRIRSQYF. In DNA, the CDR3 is TGTGCCAGCAGCCCAACAACCGTGAGGCAACCCTCCCGGATAAGGTCCCAGTACTTC.

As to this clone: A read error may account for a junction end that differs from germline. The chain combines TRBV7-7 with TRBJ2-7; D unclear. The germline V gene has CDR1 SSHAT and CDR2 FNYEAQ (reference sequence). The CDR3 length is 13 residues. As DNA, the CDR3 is TGTGCTAGCAGCTCAGGCCCTTCCTACGAGCAGTACTTC. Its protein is CASSSGPSYEQYF.

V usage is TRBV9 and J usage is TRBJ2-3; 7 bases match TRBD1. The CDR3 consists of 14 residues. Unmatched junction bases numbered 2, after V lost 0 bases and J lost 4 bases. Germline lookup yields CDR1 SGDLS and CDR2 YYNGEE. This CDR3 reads CASSVGQGADTQYF. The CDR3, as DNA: TGTGCCAGCAGCGTAGGGCAGGGGGCAGATACGCAGTATTTT.

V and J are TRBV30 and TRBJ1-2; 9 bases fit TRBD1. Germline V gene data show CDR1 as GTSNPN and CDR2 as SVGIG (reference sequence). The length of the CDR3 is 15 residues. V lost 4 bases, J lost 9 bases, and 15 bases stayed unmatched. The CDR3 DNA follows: TGTGCCTGGACCACCCCGGGACAGGGTTCCCACCGCTACACCTTC. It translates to CAWTTPGQGSHRYTF. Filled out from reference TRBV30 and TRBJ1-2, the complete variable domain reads SQTIHQWPATLVQPVGSPLSLECTVEGTSNPNLYWYRQAAGRGLQLLFYSVGIGQISSEVPQNLSASRPQDRQFILSSKKLLLSDSGFYLCAWTTPGQGSHRYTFGSGTRLTVV.

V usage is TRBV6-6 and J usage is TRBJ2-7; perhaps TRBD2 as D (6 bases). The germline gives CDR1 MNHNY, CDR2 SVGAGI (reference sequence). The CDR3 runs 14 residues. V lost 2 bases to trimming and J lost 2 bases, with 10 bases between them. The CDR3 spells CASSYSLATYEQYF. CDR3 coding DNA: TGTGCCAGCAGTTACAGCCTAGCGACCTACGAGCAGTACTTC.

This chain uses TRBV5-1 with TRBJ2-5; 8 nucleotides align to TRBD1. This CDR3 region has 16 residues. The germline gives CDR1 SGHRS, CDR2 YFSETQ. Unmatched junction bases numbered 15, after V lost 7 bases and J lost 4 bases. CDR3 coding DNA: TGCGCCAGCTCCTACGCCAGGACAGGGTATCGAGAGACCCAGTACTTC. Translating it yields CASSYARTGYRETQYF.

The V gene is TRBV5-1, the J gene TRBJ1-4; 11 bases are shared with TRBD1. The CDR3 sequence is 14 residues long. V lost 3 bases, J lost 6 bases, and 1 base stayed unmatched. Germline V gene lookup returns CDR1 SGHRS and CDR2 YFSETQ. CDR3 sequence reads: CASSSGQGDEKLFF. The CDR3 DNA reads TGCGCCAGCAGCTCGGGACAGGGGGATGAAAAACTGTTTTTT.

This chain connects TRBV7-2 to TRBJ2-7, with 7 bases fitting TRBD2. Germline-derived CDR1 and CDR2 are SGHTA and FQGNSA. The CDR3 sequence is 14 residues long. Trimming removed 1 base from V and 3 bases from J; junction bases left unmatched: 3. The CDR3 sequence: CASSLDGGSYEQYF. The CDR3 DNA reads TGTGCCAGCAGCTTAGATGGCGGGAGCTACGAGCAGTACTTC.

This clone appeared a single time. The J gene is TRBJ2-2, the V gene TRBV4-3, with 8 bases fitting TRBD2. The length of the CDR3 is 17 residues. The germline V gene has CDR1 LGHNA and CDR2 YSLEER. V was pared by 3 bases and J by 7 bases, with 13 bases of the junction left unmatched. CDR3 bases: TGCGCCAGCAGCCACCTCCCCACTAGCGGATGGGACGGGGAGCTGTTTTTT. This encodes CASSHLPTSGWDGELFF.

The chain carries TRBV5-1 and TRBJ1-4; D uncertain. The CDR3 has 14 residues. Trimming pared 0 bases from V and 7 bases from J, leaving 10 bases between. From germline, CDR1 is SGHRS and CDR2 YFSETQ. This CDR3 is CASSLGGYGEKLFF. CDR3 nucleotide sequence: TGCGCCAGCAGCTTGGGTGGGTACGGTGAAAAACTGTTTTTT.

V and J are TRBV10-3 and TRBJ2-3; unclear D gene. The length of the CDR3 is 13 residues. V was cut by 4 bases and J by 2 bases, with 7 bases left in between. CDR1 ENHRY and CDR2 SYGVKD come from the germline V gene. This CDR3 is CAISGINTDTQYF. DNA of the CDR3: TGTGCCATCAGTGGGATTAACACAGATACGCAGTATTTT.

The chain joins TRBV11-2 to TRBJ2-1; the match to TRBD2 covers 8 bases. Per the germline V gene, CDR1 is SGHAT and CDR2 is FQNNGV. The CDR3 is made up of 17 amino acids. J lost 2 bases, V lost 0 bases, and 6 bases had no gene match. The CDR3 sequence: CASSLDREGGTYNEQFF. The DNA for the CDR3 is TGTGCCAGCAGCTTAGATCGGGAGGGAGGTACCTACAATGAGCAGTTCTTC.

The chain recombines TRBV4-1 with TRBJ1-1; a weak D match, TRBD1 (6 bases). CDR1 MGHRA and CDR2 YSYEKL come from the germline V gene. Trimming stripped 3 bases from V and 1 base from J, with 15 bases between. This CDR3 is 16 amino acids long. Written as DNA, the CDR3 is TGCGCCAGCAGCCATGCCCGAGGACAGTGGAACACTGAAGCTTTCTTT. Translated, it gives CASSHARGQWNTEAFF.

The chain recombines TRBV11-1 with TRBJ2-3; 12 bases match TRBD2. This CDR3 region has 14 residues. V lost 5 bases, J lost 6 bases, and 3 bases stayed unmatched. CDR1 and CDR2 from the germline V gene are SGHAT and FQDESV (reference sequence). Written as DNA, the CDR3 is TGTGCCAGCAGCCCTAGCGGGGGGGCCGATACGCAGTATTTT. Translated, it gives CASSPSGGADTQYF.

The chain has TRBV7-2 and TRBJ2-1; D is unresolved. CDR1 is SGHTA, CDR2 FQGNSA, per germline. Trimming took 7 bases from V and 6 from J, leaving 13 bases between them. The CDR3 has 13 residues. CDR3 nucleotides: TGTGCCAGCACCCCAAGCTTACTCAATGAGCAGTTCTTC. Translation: CASTPSLLNEQFF.

CDR3 region: CAISELAGGIRSYNEQFF. The CDR3, as DNA: TGTGCCATCAGTGAACTAGCGGGAGGAATACGATCCTACAATGAGCAGTTCTTC. This rearrangement joins TRBV10-3 to TRBJ2-1; TRBD2 matches 12 bases. This CDR3 is built from 18 residues. Germline CDR1 is ENHRY and CDR2 is SYGVKD. The V gene end was trimmed by 3 bases and the J gene end by 1 base; junction bases not matched to a gene: 7.

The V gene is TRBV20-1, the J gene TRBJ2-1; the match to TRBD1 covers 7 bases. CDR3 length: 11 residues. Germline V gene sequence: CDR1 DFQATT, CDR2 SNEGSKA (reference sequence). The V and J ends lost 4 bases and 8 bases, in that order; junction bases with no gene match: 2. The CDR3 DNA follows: TGCAGTGCTACAACAGGGGATGAGCAGTTCTTC. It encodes CSATTGDEQFF.

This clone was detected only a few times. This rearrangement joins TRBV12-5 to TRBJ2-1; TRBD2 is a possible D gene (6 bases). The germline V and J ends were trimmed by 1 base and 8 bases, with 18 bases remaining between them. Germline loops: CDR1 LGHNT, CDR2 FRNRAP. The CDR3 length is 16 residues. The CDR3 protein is CASGLDTSSGSYEQFF. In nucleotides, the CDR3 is TGTGCTAGTGGTTTGGACACTAGCTCAGGGTCTTATGAGCAGTTCTTC.

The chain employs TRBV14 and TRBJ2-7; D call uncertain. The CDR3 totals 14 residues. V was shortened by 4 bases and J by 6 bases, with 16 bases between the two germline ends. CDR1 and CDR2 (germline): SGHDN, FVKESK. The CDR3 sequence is CASSPHAQGAEQYF. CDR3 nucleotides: TGTGCCAGCAGCCCCCACGCTCAAGGAGCCGAGCAGTACTTC.

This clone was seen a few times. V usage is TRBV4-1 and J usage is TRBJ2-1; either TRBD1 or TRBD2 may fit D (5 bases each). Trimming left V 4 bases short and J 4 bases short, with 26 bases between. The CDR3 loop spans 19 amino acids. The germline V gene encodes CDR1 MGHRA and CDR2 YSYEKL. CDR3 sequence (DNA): TGCGCCAGCAGCCCCGCCGGGGCAGCGGCCGGGTGGGGGTACAATGAGCAGTTCTTC. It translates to CASSPAGAAAGWGYNEQFF.